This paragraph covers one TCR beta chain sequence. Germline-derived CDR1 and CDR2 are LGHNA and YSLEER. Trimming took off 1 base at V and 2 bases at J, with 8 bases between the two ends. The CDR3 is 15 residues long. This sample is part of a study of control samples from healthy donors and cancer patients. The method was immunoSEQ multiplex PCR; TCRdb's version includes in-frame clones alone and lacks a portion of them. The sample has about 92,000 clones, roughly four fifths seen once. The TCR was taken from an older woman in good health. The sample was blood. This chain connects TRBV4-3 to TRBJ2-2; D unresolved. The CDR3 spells CASSQVRRNTGELFF. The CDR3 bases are TGCGCCAGCAGCCAAGTTAGGCGTAACACCGGGGAGCTGTTTTTT.